These 6 T cell receptor beta chains share one sample of origin, sequenced in a study of blood T cell repertoires in COVID-19. Generated by immunoSEQ multiplex PCR, the TCRdb table keeps only in-frame clones and is missing some. The data contain over 250,000 clones, over 75% of them singletons. Sequences were obtained from peripheral blood. All receptors derive from a woman aged 60-75 years with acute or convalescent COVID-19.

The chain employs TRBV5-1 and TRBJ2-6, with D perhaps TRBD1 (6 bases). CDR1 and CDR2 (germline): SGHRS, YFSETQ. V was cut by 4 bases and J by 2 bases, with 16 bases left in between. The length of the CDR3 is 17 residues. CDR3 DNA sequence: TGCGCCAGCAGCGGTTCCAGGGGAGTCACTGGGGCCAACGTCCTGACTTTC. It translates to CASSGSRGVTGANVLTF.

The chain recombines TRBV5-1 with TRBJ1-2, with 12 bases that match TRBD1. Per germline, CDR1 SGHRS and CDR2 YFSETQ. Germline trimming cut 4 bases from V and 2 bases from J; bases unmatched to any gene: 6. The CDR3 is 16 amino acids. The DNA for the CDR3 is TGCGCCAGCAGCATATCCGGGACAGGGGGCAACTATGGCTACACCTTC. It encodes CASSISGTGGNYGYTF. Drawing the rest from reference TRBV5-1 and TRBJ1-2, the complete variable domain is KAGVTQTPRYLIKTRGQQVTLSCSPISGHRSVSWYQQTPGQGLQFLFEYFSETQRNKGNFPGRFSGRQFSNSRSEMNVSTLELGDSALYLCASSISGTGGNYGYTFGSGTRLTVV.

CDR3 region: CASSLSIWTRGNNEQFF. For the CDR3, the DNA is TGTGCCAGCAGTTTATCGATATGGACTAGGGGAAACAATGAGCAGTTCTTC. This chain connects TRBV27 to TRBJ2-1, with 7 nucleotides matching TRBD2. Losses at the gene ends were 0 bases for V and 5 bases for J; bases not matched to a gene: 10. Germline-derived CDR1 and CDR2 are MNHEY and SMNVEV (reference sequence). The CDR3 covers 17 residues.

The chain employs TRBV5-1 and TRBJ2-3; TRBD2 matches at 7 bases. Trimming took 2 bases from V and 2 from J; bases not matched to a gene: 5. This CDR3 is built from 15 residues. Looked up from germline, CDR1 is SGHRS and CDR2 is YFSETQ. The CDR3 nucleotides are TGCGCCAGCAGCTTACCAGCGGGGACCACAGATACGCAGTATTTT. Translated, it gives CASSLPAGTTDTQYF.

V gene TRBV2 combines with J gene TRBJ1-5, with D tentatively TRBD1 (5 bases). Germline values: CDR1 SNHLY, CDR2 FYNNEI. The CDR3 loop spans 14 amino acids. Trimming removed 10 bases from V and 5 bases from J, with 18 bases in between. The DNA for the CDR3 is TGTGCCACCCGGAGAAATCTCAGGGATCAGCCCCAGCATTTT. It codes for CATRRNLRDQPQHF.

J is TRBJ1-3 and V is TRBV9; no reliable D call. V was trimmed by 1 base and J by 1 base, leaving 9 bases between them. There are 15 residues in the CDR3. Germline V CDR1 and CDR2: SGDLS, YYNGEE. CDR3 nucleotides: TGTGCCAGCAGCGTATCGGGGAGGTCTGGAAACACCATATATTTT. Encoded protein: CASSVSGRSGNTIYF.